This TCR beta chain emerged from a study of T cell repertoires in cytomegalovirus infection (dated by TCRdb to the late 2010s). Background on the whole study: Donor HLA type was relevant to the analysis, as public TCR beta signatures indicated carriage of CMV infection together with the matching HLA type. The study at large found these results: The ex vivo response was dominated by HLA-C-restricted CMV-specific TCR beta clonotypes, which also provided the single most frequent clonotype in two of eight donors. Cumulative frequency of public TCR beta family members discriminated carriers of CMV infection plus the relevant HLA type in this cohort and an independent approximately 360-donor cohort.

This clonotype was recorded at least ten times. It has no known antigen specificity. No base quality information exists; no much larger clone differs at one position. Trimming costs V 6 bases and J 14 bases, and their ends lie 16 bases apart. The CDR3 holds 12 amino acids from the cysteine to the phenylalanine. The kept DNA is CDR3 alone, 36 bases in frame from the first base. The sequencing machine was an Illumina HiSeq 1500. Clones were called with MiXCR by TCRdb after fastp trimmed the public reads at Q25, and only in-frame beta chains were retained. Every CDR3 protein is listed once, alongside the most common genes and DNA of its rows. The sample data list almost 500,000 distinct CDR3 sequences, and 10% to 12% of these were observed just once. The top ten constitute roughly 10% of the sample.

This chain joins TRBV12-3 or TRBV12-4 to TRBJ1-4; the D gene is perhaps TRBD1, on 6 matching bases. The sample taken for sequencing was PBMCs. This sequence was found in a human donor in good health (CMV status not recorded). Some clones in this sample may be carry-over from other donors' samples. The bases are TGTGCCAGCAGCCTCTCAGGGGAGAAGCTGTTTTTT. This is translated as CASSLSGEKLFF.